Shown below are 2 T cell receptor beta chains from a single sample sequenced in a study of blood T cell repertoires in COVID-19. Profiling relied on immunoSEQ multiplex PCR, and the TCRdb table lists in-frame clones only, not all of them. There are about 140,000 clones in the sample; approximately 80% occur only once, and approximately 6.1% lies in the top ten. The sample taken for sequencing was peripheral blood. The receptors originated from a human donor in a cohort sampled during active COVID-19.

This CDR3 is CASSEEAWGYTF. CDR3 coding DNA: TGTGCCAGTAGTGAAGAGGCTTGGGGCTACACCTTC. The chain employs TRBV19 and TRBJ1-2; D remains unclear. The CDR3 contains 12 residues. The V and J ends lost 5 bases and 8 bases respectively, with 12 bases between them. Germline CDR1 LNHDA, CDR2 SQIVND (reference sequence).

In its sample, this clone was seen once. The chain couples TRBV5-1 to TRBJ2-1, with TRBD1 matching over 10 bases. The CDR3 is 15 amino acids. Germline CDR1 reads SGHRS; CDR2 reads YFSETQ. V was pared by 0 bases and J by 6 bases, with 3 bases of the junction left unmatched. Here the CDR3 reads CASSLGTGGRNEQFF. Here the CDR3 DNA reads TGCGCCAGCAGCTTGGGGACAGGGGGGCGCAATGAGCAGTTCTTC.